This TCR beta chain was captured by sequencing in a study of T cell responses to AZD1222 COVID-19 vaccine. The protocol was immunoSEQ multiplex PCR, while the TCRdb copy is restricted to in-frame clones and leaves out a portion. The data hold about 150,000 clones, with 85% to 95% observed a single time. The ends were cut back, 9 bases at V and 5 bases at J, with 16 bases in the middle. The CDR3 consists of 13 residues. Study results and caveats: Every sample of the repertoires postdated the peak T cell response. Clonal diversity was possibly underestimated, and white British individuals and females predominated among donors.

This clone was recorded once. Antigen specificity is unknown. This TCR derives from an adult in good health. V and J are TRBV12-3 or TRBV12-4 and TRBJ1-2; tentative D call: TRBD1 (5 bases). Sequencing was performed on peripheral blood, taken on day 0 of AZD1222 vaccination. The CDR3 DNA follows: TGTGCCAGTACCACGGGGCAGTGGTATGGCTACACCTTC. Its protein is CASTTGQWYGYTF.